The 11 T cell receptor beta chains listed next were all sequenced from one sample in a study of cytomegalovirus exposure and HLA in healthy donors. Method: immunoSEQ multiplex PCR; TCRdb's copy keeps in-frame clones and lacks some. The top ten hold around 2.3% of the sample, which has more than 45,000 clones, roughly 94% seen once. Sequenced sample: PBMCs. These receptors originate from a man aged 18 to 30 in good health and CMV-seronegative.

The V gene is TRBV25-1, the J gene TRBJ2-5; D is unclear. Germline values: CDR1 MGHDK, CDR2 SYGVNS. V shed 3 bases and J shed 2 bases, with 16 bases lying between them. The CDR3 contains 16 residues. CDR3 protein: CASSDLTGEPQETQYF. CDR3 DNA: TGTGCCAGCAGTGATTTGACGGGTGAACCTCAAGAGACCCAGTACTTC.

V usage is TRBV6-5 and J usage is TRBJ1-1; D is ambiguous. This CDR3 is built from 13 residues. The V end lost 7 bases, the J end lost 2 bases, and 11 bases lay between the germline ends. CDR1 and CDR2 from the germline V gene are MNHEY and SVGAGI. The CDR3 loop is CASKRGDNTEAFF. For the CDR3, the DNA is TGTGCCAGCAAGCGGGGTGACAACACTGAAGCTTTCTTT.

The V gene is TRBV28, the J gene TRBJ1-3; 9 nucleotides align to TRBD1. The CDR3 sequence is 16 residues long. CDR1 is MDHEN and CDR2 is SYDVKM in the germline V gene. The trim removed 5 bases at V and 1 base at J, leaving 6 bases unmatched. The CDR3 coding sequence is TGTGCCAGCAGTCCAACAGGGGGCCTTTCTGGAAACACCATATATTTT. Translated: CASSPTGGLSGNTIYF.

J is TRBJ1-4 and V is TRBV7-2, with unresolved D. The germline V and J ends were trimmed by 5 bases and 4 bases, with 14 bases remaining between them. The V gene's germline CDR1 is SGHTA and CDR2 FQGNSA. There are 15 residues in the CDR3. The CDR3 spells CASSPQKIHNEKLFF. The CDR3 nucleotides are TGTGCCAGCAGCCCCCAGAAAATACATAATGAAAAACTGTTTTTT.

CDR3 amino acids: CAWSGASGRVPTFF. The CDR3 DNA follows: TGTGCCTGGAGTGGGGCTAGCGGGAGGGTCCCTACGTTCTTC. The chain combines TRBV30 with TRBJ2-1; 12 nucleotides line up with TRBD2. Germline values: CDR1 GTSNPN, CDR2 SVGIG (reference sequence). The CDR3 spans 14 residues. The J segment lost 15 bases and the V segment lost 1 base, leaving 10 bases of the junction unmatched. The variable domain in full, completed from reference TRBV30 and TRBJ2-1, reads SQTIHQWPATLVQPVGSPLSLECTVEGTSNPNLYWYRQAAGRGLQLLFYSVGIGQISSEVPQNLSASRPQDRQFILSSKKLLLSDSGFYLCAWSGASGRVPTFFGPGTRLTVL.

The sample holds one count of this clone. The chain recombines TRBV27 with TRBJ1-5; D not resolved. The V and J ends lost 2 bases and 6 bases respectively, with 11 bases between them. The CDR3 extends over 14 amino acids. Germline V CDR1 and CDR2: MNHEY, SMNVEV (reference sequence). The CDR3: CASSLKWESQPQHF. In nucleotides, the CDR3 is TGTGCCAGCAGTTTAAAATGGGAGAGTCAGCCCCAGCATTTT.

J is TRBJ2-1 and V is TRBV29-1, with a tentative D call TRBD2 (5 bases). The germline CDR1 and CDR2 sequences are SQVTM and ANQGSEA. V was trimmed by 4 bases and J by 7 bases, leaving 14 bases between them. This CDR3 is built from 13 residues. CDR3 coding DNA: TGCAGCGTTGTTGGTCTAGCCCTGAATGAGCAGTTCTTC. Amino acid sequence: CSVVGLALNEQFF.

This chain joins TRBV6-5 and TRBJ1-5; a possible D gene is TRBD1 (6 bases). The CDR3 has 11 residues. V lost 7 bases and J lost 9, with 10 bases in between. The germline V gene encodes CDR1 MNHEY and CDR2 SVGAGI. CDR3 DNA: TGTGCCAGCAATTTACAGGGGCCCCAGCATTTT. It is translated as CASNLQGPQHF.

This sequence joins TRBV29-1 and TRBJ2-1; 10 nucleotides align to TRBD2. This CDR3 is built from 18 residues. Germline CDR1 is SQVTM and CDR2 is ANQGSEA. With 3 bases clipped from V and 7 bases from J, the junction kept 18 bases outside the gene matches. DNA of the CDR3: TGCAGCGTTGAGGGTTTATGGAAAAGCGGGAGGGCCACGAATGAGCAGTTCTTC. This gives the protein CSVEGLWKSGRATNEQFF.

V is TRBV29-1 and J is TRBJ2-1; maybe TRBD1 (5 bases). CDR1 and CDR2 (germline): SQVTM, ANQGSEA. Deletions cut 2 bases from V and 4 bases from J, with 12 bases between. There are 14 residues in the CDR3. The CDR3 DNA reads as TGCAGCGTTGAACTTCAGGGCCTATACAATGAGCAGTTCTTC. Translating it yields CSVELQGLYNEQFF.

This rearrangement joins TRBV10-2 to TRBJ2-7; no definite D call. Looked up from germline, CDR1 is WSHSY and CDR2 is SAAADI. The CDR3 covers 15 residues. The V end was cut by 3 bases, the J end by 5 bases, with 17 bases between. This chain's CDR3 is CASSDPHSNLNEQYF. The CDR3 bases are TGCGCCAGCAGTGATCCTCACTCTAATTTGAACGAGCAGTACTTC.